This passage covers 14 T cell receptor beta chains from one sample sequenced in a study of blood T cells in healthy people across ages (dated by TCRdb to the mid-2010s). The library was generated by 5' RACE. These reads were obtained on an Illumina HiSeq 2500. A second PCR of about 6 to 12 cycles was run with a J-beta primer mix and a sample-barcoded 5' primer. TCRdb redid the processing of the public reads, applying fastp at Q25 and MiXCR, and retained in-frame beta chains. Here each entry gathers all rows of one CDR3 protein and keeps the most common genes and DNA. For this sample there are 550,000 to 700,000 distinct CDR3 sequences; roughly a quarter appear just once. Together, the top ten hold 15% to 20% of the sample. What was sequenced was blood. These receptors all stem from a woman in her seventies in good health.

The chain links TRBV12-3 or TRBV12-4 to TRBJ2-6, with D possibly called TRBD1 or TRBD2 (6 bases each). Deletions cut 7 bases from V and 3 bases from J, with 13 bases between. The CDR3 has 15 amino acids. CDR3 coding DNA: TGTGCCAGCAATAAGGGGGGTGGTGGGGCCAACGTCCTGACTTTC. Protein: CASNKGGGGANVLTF.

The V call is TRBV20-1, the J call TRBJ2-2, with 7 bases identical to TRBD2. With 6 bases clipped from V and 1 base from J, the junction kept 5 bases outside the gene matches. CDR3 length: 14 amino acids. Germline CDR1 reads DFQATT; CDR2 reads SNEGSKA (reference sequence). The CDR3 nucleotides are TGCAGTGCAGGGGACTACCGGAACACCGGGGAGCTGTTTTTT. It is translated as CSAGDYRNTGELFF.

CDR3 coding DNA: TGCAGTGCTATACCCCCGGGACGGAGTTACGAGCAGTACTTC. It specifies CSAIPPGRSYEQYF. The chain combines TRBV20-1 with TRBJ2-7; D may match TRBD1 or TRBD2 (5 bases each). V was pared by 4 bases and J by 4 bases, with 17 bases between. Germline V gene sequence: CDR1 DFQATT, CDR2 SNEGSKA (reference sequence). CDR3 length: 14 amino acids.

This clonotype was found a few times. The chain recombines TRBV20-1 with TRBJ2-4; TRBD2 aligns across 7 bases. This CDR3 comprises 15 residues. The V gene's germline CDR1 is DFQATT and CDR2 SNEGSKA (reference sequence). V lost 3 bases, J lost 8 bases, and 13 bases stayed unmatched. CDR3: CSASLSSGARDIQYF. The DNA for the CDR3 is TGCAGTGCTAGTCTATCCAGCGGGGCCCGGGACATTCAGTACTTC.

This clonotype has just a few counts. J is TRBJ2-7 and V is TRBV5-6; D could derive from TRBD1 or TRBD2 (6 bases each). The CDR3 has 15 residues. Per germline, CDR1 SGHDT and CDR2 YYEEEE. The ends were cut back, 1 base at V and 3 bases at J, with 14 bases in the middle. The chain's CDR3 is CASSLNGGLNYEQYF. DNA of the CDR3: TGTGCCAGCAGCTTGAATGGGGGGCTCAACTACGAGCAGTACTTC.

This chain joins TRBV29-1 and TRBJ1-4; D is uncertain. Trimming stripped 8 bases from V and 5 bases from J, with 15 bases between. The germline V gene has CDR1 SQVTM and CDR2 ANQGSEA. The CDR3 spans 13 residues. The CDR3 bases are TGCAGCATGACTAGACGGGGAAATGAAAAACTGTTTTTT. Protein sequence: CSMTRRGNEKLFF.

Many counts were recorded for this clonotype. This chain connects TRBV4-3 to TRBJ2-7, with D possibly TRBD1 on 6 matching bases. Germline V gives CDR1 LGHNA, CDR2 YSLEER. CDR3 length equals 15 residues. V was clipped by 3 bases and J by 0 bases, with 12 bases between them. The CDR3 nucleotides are TGCGCCAGCAGCCAGGTTGCGGACAGCTCCTACGAGCAGTACTTC. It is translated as CASSQVADSSYEQYF.

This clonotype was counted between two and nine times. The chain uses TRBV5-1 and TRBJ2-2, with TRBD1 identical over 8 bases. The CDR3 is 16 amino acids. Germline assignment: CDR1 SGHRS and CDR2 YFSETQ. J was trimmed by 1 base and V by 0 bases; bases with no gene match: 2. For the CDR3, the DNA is TGCGCCAGCAGCTTGGACGGACAGGGGAACACCGGGGAGCTGTTTTTT. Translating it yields CASSLDGQGNTGELFF.

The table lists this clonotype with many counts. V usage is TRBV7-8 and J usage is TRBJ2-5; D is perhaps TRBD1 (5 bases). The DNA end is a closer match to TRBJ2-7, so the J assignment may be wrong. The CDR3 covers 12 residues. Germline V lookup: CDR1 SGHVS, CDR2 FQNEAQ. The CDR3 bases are TGTGCCAGCAGCTGGGGCGGATACGAGCAGTACTTC. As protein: CASSWGGYEQYF.

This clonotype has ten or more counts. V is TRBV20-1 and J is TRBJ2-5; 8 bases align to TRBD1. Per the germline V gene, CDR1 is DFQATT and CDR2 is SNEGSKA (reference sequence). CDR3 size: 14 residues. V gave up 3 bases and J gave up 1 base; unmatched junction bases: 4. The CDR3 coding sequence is TGCAGTGCTAGCTCGGACAGGGCCCAAGAGACCCAGTACTTC. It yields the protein CSASSDRAQETQYF.

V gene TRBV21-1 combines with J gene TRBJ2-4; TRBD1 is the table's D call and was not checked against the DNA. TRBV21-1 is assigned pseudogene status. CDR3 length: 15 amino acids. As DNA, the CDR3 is TGTGCCAGCAGCAAAGGGACAGGGGATAAAAACATTCAGTACTTC. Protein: CASSKGTGDKNIQYF.

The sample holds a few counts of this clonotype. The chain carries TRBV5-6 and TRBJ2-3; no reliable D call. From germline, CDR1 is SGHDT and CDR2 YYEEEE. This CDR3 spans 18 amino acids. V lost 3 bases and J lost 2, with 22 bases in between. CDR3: CASSWGTAHINPTDTQYF. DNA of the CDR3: TGTGCCAGCAGCTGGGGAACGGCCCATATAAACCCCACAGATACGCAGTATTTT.

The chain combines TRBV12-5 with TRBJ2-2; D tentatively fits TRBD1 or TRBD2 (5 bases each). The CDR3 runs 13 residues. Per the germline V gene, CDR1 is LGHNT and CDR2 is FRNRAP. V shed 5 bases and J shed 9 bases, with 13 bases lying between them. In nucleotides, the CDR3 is TGTGCTAGTGGTCCAAACGGGGCCCGGGAGCTGTTTTTT. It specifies CASGPNGARELFF.

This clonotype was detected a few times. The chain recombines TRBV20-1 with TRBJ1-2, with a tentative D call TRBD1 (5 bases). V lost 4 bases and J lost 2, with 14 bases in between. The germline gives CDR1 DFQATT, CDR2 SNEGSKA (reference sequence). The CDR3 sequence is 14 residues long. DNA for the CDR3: TGCAGTGCTACTAAGGACACCACAAACTATGGCTACACCTTC. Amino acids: CSATKDTTNYGYTF.